One sample yielded the 11 T cell receptor beta chains listed below, sequenced in a study of T cell responses to AZD1222 COVID-19 vaccine. The table came from immunoSEQ multiplex PCR; TCRdb's copy has only in-frame clones and leaves some out. The table shows about 110,000 clones, with around 87% occurring only once. Here the sequenced sample was peripheral blood, taken 28 days after the second AZD1222 dose. These receptors all stem from an adult who received the AZD1222 COVID-19 vaccine.

The rearrangement uses TRBV28 and TRBJ1-1, with D hard to call. The CDR3 length is 16 residues. Germline V CDR1 and CDR2: MDHEN, SYDVKM. The ends were cut back, 7 bases at V and 6 bases at J, with 24 bases in the middle. Here the CDR3 DNA reads TGTGCCAGCATCCCCCCCCCGGGCATCCAATTAGCTGAAGCTTTCTTT. Its translation is CASIPPPGIQLAEAFF.

The rearrangement joins TRBV18 to TRBJ2-7; 9 nucleotides agree with TRBD1. Germline V lookup: CDR1 KGHSH, CDR2 LQKENI. J lost 0 bases, V lost 5 bases, and 5 bases had no gene match. This CDR3 is built from 15 residues. The CDR3 DNA reads as TGTGCCAGCTCAGTAGGACAGGGGAGCTCCTACGAGCAGTACTTC. Protein product: CASSVGQGSSYEQYF.

This sequence joins TRBV3-1 (or the pseudogene TRBV3-2) and TRBJ2-7, with TRBD2 identical over 12 bases. The CDR3 totals 15 residues. The trim removed 4 bases at V and 3 bases at J, leaving 4 bases unmatched. CDR1 and CDR2 from the germline V gene are LGHDT and YNNKEL (reference sequence). DNA for the CDR3: TGTGCCAGCAGCCGGTCTAGCGGGGGGGGCTACGAGCAGTACTTC. Its protein product is CASSRSSGGGYEQYF.

This chain links TRBV6-6 with TRBJ2-7; tentatively, D is TRBD2 (5 bases). In germline, CDR1 is MNHNY, CDR2 SVGAGI (reference sequence). Trimming cost V 10 bases and J 0 bases, with 16 bases left between them. The CDR3 sequence is 14 residues long. The CDR3 region is CATTRTLSSYEQYF. In nucleotides, the CDR3 is TGTGCCACCACTCGGACTCTAAGCTCCTACGAGCAGTACTTC.

The J gene is TRBJ2-2, the V gene TRBV10-3; D is uncertain. CDR1 is ENHRY and CDR2 is SYGVKD in the germline V gene. The CDR3 sequence is 18 residues long. V dropped 4 bases and J dropped 2 bases, with 20 bases sitting between them. The CDR3 here is CAISGPQPPKPNTGELFF. CDR3 in DNA: TGTGCCATCAGTGGTCCACAGCCCCCAAAGCCAAACACCGGGGAGCTGTTTTTT.

The chain joins TRBV4-2 to TRBJ2-1; 12 bases match TRBD2. The CDR3 runs to 19 residues. From germline, CDR1 is LGHNA and CDR2 YNFKEQ. V was pared by 3 bases and J by 3 bases, with 12 bases of the junction left unmatched. The CDR3 sequence: CASSHASGGGVDSYNEQFF. As DNA, the CDR3 is TGTGCCAGCAGCCATGCTAGCGGGGGGGGTGTGGATAGCTACAATGAGCAGTTCTTC.

This clone was counted between two and nine times. The V and J genes are TRBV3-1 (or the pseudogene TRBV3-2) and TRBJ1-2; D unclear. V was pared by 1 base and J by 3 bases, with 12 bases between. CDR3 length: 15 amino acids. The germline V gene has CDR1 LGHDT and CDR2 YNNKEL (reference sequence). DNA of the CDR3: TGTGCCAGCAGCCAAGGAGGGCCTAAGGACTATGGCTACACCTTC. Its protein product is CASSQGGPKDYGYTF.

The rearrangement joins TRBV11-2 to TRBJ2-1; D not resolved. From germline, CDR1 is SGHAT and CDR2 FQNNGV. The CDR3 is 12 residues long. Trimming took off 5 bases at V and 6 bases at J, with 8 bases between the two ends. The CDR3 nucleotides are TGTGCCAGCAGCCCCCTAAGCAATGAGCAGTTCTTC. Its translation is CASSPLSNEQFF.

V gene TRBV3-1 (or the pseudogene TRBV3-2) combines with J gene TRBJ1-3; D remains unclear. The CDR3 runs 15 residues. V was shortened by 0 bases and J by 2 bases, with 8 bases between the two germline ends. Per the germline V gene, CDR1 is LGHDT and CDR2 is YNNKEL (reference sequence). Written as DNA, the CDR3 is TGTGCCAGCAGCCAAGATTGGGTGACTGGAAACACCATATATTTT. Encoded protein: CASSQDWVTGNTIYF.

The rearrangement uses TRBV13 and TRBJ1-1, with D unclear. The CDR3 covers 13 residues. With 5 bases removed from V and 0 bases from J, the gap between germline ends came to 7 bases. Germline loops: CDR1 PRHDT, CDR2 FYEKMQ (reference sequence). Here the CDR3 DNA reads TGTGCCAGCAGCGACCAGGTGAACACTGAAGCTTTCTTT. This encodes CASSDQVNTEAFF.

The gene calls are TRBV4-1 and TRBJ2-7; 9 nucleotides line up with TRBD2. The CDR3 covers 18 residues. Germline loops: CDR1 MGHRA, CDR2 YSYEKL. Unmatched junction bases numbered 10, after V lost 1 base and J lost 0 bases. The CDR3 nucleotides read TGCGCCAGCAGCCAAGGGGTCAGCGCGGGAGGGGTCTCCTACGAGCAGTACTTC. Its translation: CASSQGVSAGGVSYEQYF.